The rows below give T cell receptor beta chains drawn from one sample of a study of T cell responses to AZD1222 COVID-19 vaccine. The data were produced by immunoSEQ multiplex PCR, yet TCRdb's version contains in-frame clones alone and is incomplete. The sample holds 55,000 to 60,000 clones, around 83% seen once. The starting material was peripheral blood, obtained on day 0 of MenACWY control vaccination. Receptor source: an adult in good health. CDR3s leave out the opening cysteine and the closing phenylalanine or tryptophan.

>TRBV15|TRBJ2-7
ATSSDRGNTYEQY
>TRBV7-8|TRBJ2-1
ASSSQARDSEQF
>TRBV7-9|TRBJ2-7
ASSLGLAGGGDEQY
>TRBV19|TRBJ2-5
ATLYPGGQETQY
>TRBV24-1|TRBJ1-5
ATSDTRDSFNQPQH
>TRBV7-9|TRBJ2-7
ASSRQGHEQY
>TRBV30|TRBJ1-6
AWSKGQGVSPLH
>TRBV5-4|TRBJ1-5
ASSNGQGDQH
>TRBV7-9|TRBJ2-6
ASSLDRVYGANVLT
>TRBV6-2/TRBV6-3|TRBJ1-1
ASSKGLEGTNTEAF
>TRBV4-3|TRBJ2-2
ASSQLAGGSGELF
>TRBV5-1|TRBJ1-1
ASSLALGRVTEAF
>TRBV3-1/TRBV3-2|TRBJ2-7
ASSQDRGGSYEQY
>TRBV6-6|TRBJ1-5
ASSLTVFEPQH
>TRBV7-9|TRBJ2-5
ASSHPSSTSPSQETQY
>TRBV5-1|TRBJ1-1
ASSNRTGPSEAF
>TRBV3-1/TRBV3-2|TRBJ2-5
ASSPWTGLAKTQY
>TRBV11-3|TRBJ2-1
ASSLGGNYNEQF
>TRBV25-1|TRBJ2-7
ASSEAGAAYEQY
>TRBV29-1|TRBJ2-4
SVLVRQGARNIQY
>TRBV19|TRBJ2-1
ASSPRSSGSVNEQF
>TRBV6-5|TRBJ1-4
ASRGTGQGVEKLF
>TRBV5-4|TRBJ2-2
ASSLNPDSNTGELF
>TRBV5-1|TRBJ2-2
ASRVDTGELF
>TRBV7-2|TRBJ2-7
ASSPHTGTGHEQY